The 24 T cell receptor beta chains in this list originate from one sample, sequenced in a study of T cells in Graves' hyperthyroidism and ophthalmopathy (dated by TCRdb to the late 2010s). Library prep was done by multiplex PCR. The data were produced on an Illumina HiSeq 2000. The TCR beta CDR3 regions were amplified from the RNA transcripts. For the first round of RT-PCR on the TCR CDR3, the HTBI primer set was used together with the Qiagen OneStep RT-PCR kit. TCRdb redid the processing of the public reads, applying fastp at Q25 and MiXCR, and retained in-frame beta chains. For every CDR3 protein sequence, its rows merge into one entry that carries the most common genes and DNA. The sample contains around 380,000 distinct CDR3 sequences, approximately 12% of them found a single time. The ten biggest clones cover roughly 20% of the sample. The sample was blood. These receptors all stem from a man aged 30-40 years with Graves' hyperthyroidism that later progressed to Graves' ophthalmopathy.

J is TRBJ2-3 and V is TRBV6-1; 15 positions agree with TRBD2. The ends lost 7 bases at V and 4 bases at J; junction bases unmatched: 3. Germline V gene sequence: CDR1 MNHNS, CDR2 SASEGT. The CDR3 is made up of 15 amino acids. For the CDR3, the DNA is TGTGCCAGCAACGGACTAGCGGGGGGGCCAGATACGCAGTATTTT. This gives the protein CASNGLAGGPDTQYF.

CDR3 sequence reads: CASFTGTGGTDTQYF. CDR3 coding DNA: TGTGCCAGCTTCACCGGGACAGGAGGCACAGATACGCAGTATTTT. This chain uses TRBV18 with TRBJ2-3; 8 bases are shared with TRBD1. Germline CDR1 and CDR2: KGHSH and LQKENI. The CDR3 runs 15 residues. V shed 7 bases and J 1 base; nucleotides not matched to a gene: 7.

This clonotype was observed a handful of times. The chain couples TRBV6-1 to TRBJ1-5, with 12 bases identical to TRBD1. CDR1 and CDR2 (germline): MNHNS, SASEGT. Losses at the gene ends were 6 bases for V and 6 bases for J; bases not matched to a gene: 12. The CDR3 contains 17 residues. The CDR3 here is CASRDPGQGARGQPQHF. CDR3 nucleotide sequence: TGTGCCAGCAGGGACCCGGGACAGGGGGCGCGGGGTCAGCCCCAGCATTTT.

This clonotype was detected many times. V usage is TRBV12-3 or TRBV12-4 and J usage is TRBJ2-5; D assignment may be TRBD1 or TRBD2 (6 bases each). The V and J ends lost 5 bases and 1 base respectively, with 11 bases between them. This CDR3 contains 14 residues. CDR3 bases: TGTGCCAGCAGTAAGAGGGGGGCCCAAGAGACCCAGTACTTC. Translating gives CASSKRGAQETQYF.

This clonotype came up many times. The chain links TRBV2 to TRBJ1-2, with 12 nucleotides matching TRBD1. V shed 5 bases and J 6 bases; nucleotides not matched to a gene: 13. From germline, CDR1 is SNHLY and CDR2 FYNNEI. This CDR3 has 17 residues. In DNA form, the CDR3 reads TGTGCCAGCAGTAAACGAGGGACAGGGGGCGCTTCGCATGGCTACACCTTC. This codes for CASSKRGTGGASHGYTF.

This clonotype was detected many times. This chain connects TRBV27 to TRBJ2-6; D is ambiguous. V shed 3 bases and J shed 0 bases, with 6 bases lying between them. Germline V gene sequence: CDR1 MNHEY, CDR2 SMNVEV (reference sequence). The CDR3 extends over 15 amino acids. The CDR3 bases are TGTGCCAGCAGTTTTCGGATCTCTGGGGCCAACGTCCTGACTTTC. Translating it yields CASSFRISGANVLTF.

This clonotype was counted many times. The V gene is TRBV2, the J gene TRBJ1-6, with D uncertain. Germline values: CDR1 SNHLY, CDR2 FYNNEI. The CDR3 covers 14 residues. Trimming left V 3 bases short and J 5 bases short, with 8 bases between. The DNA of the CDR3 is TGTGCCAGCAGTGACACAGTCAATAATTCACCCCTCCACTTT. Protein product: CASSDTVNNSPLHF.

At least ten counts were recorded for this clonotype. The rearrangement links TRBV12-3 or TRBV12-4 to TRBJ2-7, with TRBD1 matching 10 bases. V was pared by 6 bases and J by 5 bases, with 7 bases of the junction left unmatched. This CDR3 is 14 amino acids long. DNA of the CDR3: TGTGCCAGCAGATTGACAGGGGGCATCGACGAGCAGTACTTC. Translating it yields CASRLTGGIDEQYF.

In this sample, this clonotype turned up a few times. This chain uses TRBV4-1 with TRBJ1-1; a possible D gene is TRBD1 (5 bases). The V gene lost 3 bases and the J gene lost 11 bases, with 16 bases spanning the gap. Germline-derived CDR1 and CDR2 are MGHRA and YSYEKL. The CDR3 runs 13 residues. CDR3 sequence: CASSHGAGAEAFF. The DNA for the CDR3 is TGCGCCAGCAGCCACGGGGCCGGGGCGGAGGCTTTCTTT.

This chain links TRBV6-1 with TRBJ1-5; TRBD1 matches at 8 bases. CDR3 length: 15 amino acids. Per germline, CDR1 MNHNS and CDR2 SASEGT. V shed 9 bases, J shed 6 bases, and the junction held 13 bases outside the gene matches. CDR3 DNA: TGTGCCAGTTCCAAAGGACAGGGAGTTAGTCAGCCCCAGCATTTT. Protein: CASSKGQGVSQPQHF.

The CDR3 DNA is TGTGCCAGCAGCTCCCTTTTTGATACGCAGTATTTT. Encoded protein: CASSSLFDTQYF. V gene TRBV7-9 combines with J gene TRBJ2-3; D gene uncertain. The CDR3 covers 12 residues. V lost 4 bases and J 6 bases, leaving 8 bases between the germline ends. The V gene's germline CDR1 is SEHNR and CDR2 FQNEAQ (reference sequence). The full variable domain, with the rest looked up from reference TRBV7-9 and TRBJ2-3, is DTGVSQNPRHKITKRGQNVTFRCDPISEHNRLYWYRQTLGQGPEFLTYFQNEAQLEKSRLLSDRFSAERPKGSFSTLEIQRTEQGDSAMYLCASSSLFDTQYFGPGTRLTVL.

This clonotype was seen repeatedly, ten times or more. The rearrangement links TRBV5-1 to TRBJ2-1; 7 bases line up with TRBD2. This CDR3 has 15 residues. With V trimmed by 0 bases and J by 2 bases, 2 bases remained unmatched. Germline V gene lookup returns CDR1 SGHRS and CDR2 YFSETQ. The CDR3 region is CASSLAAGAYNEQFF. The CDR3 DNA follows: TGCGCCAGCAGCTTGGCTGCGGGGGCCTACAATGAGCAGTTCTTC.

This clonotype was seen repeatedly, ten times or more. J is TRBJ2-7 and V is TRBV4-1; D might be TRBD1 (5 bases). V was cut by 0 bases and J by 3 bases, with 9 bases left in between. The CDR3 is 14 amino acids. CDR1 is MGHRA, CDR2 YSYEKL, per germline. In DNA form, the CDR3 reads TGCGCCAGCAGCCAAGAACAGGCGAACTACGAGCAGTACTTC. It translates to CASSQEQANYEQYF.

This clonotype was recorded many times. V usage is TRBV2 and J usage is TRBJ2-2; a weak D match, TRBD2 (5 bases). CDR1 is SNHLY, CDR2 FYNNEI, per germline. V lost 3 bases to trimming and J lost 4 bases, with 15 bases between them. This CDR3 comprises 16 residues. The CDR3: CASSEGRTQRTGELFF. CDR3 DNA sequence: TGTGCCAGCAGTGAGGGGAGAACTCAGCGCACCGGGGAGCTGTTTTTT.

This clonotype was observed many times. This chain uses TRBV5-1 with TRBJ2-5, with D maybe TRBD2 (6 bases). Trimming pared 3 bases from V and 5 bases from J, leaving 8 bases between. Germline CDR1 is SGHRS and CDR2 is YFSETQ. This CDR3 has 12 amino acids. CDR3 residues: CASSSEGETQYF. CDR3 bases: TGCGCCAGCAGCTCGGAGGGGGAGACCCAGTACTTC.

This clonotype turned up a few times. J is TRBJ2-1 and V is TRBV10-3; possibly TRBD1 or TRBD2 for D (6 bases each). V gave up 3 bases and J gave up 6 bases, with 9 bases separating them. The CDR3 has 13 amino acids. CDR1 and CDR2 from the germline V gene are ENHRY and SYGVKD. CDR3 region: CAISDGGVNEQFF. CDR3 DNA sequence: TGTGCCATCAGTGACGGGGGCGTCAATGAGCAGTTCTTC.

This clonotype showed up many times. V and J are TRBV5-4 and TRBJ2-1; 13 nucleotides line up with TRBD2. The CDR3 length is 16 residues. Germline CDR1 reads SGHNT; CDR2 reads YYREEE (reference sequence). V shed 3 bases, J shed 7 bases, and the junction held 7 bases outside the gene matches. CDR3 in amino acids: CASSSRLAGGPNEQFF. Written as DNA, the CDR3 is TGTGCCAGCAGCTCCAGACTAGCGGGGGGCCCTAATGAGCAGTTCTTC.

There are many counts of this clonotype. The CDR3 loop is CASSFGDIRSYNEQFF. CDR3 sequence (DNA): TGTGCCAGCAGTTTTGGGGACATACGCTCCTACAATGAGCAGTTCTTC. The chain recombines TRBV28 with TRBJ2-1; D is perhaps TRBD1 (6 bases). V shed 3 bases and J shed 0 bases, with 12 bases lying between them. In germline, CDR1 is MDHEN, CDR2 SYDVKM. CDR3 length equals 16 residues.

This clonotype was found many times. This sequence joins TRBV7-2 and TRBJ2-2; 12 positions match TRBD2. The CDR3 is 16 amino acids. V shed 1 base and J 6 bases; nucleotides not matched to a gene: 3. In germline, CDR1 is SGHTA, CDR2 FQGNSA. The CDR3 DNA reads TGTGCCAGCAGCTTAGTGGCTAGCGGGGGGGCCGGGGAGCTGTTTTTT. Translating gives CASSLVASGGAGELFF. Full variable domain (outside the CDR3, taken from reference TRBV7-2 and TRBJ2-2): GAGVSQSPSNKVTEKGKDVELRCDPISGHTALYWYRQSLGQGLEFLIYFQGNSAPDKSGLPSDRFSAERTGGSVSTLTIQRTQQEDSAVYLCASSLVASGGAGELFFGEGSRLTVL.

The gene calls are TRBV6-6 and TRBJ2-3; TRBD2 is a possible D gene (6 bases). Trimming stripped 2 bases from V and 4 bases from J, with 13 bases between. The CDR3 is 15 amino acids. Germline-derived CDR1 and CDR2 are MNHNY and SVGAGI (reference sequence). The CDR3 sequence: CASSYEAGIPDTQYF. For the CDR3, the DNA is TGTGCCAGCAGTTACGAGGCGGGGATCCCAGATACGCAGTATTTT.

This clonotype was seen many times. V and J are TRBV2 and TRBJ2-5; D ambiguous. Germline CDR1 SNHLY, CDR2 FYNNEI. Trimming took off 2 bases at V and 5 bases at J, with 3 bases between the two ends. The CDR3 length is 11 residues. In DNA, the CDR3 is TGTGCCAGCAGTGAATTGGAGACCCAGTACTTC. Translated: CASSELETQYF.

V usage is TRBV10-3 and J usage is TRBJ1-3; 8 bases match TRBD1. This CDR3 has 16 residues. CDR1 and CDR2 from the germline V gene are ENHRY and SYGVKD. V was clipped by 1 base and J by 4 bases; unmatched bases: 6. This chain's CDR3 is CAISEWERTGGNTIYF. Here the CDR3 DNA reads TGTGCCATCAGTGAGTGGGAACGGACAGGGGGAAACACCATATATTTT.

V is TRBV28 and J is TRBJ2-7, with TRBD2 as a possible D gene (5 bases). Germline-derived CDR1 and CDR2 are MDHEN and SYDVKM. The V and J ends lost 6 bases and 2 bases respectively, with 8 bases between them. The CDR3 length is 12 residues. CDR3 amino acids: CASREATYEQYF. The CDR3 region has the DNA TGTGCCAGCAGGGAGGCCACCTACGAGCAGTACTTC.

The sample holds a few counts of this clonotype. The rearrangement joins TRBV20-1 to TRBJ1-1; D call uncertain. The germline CDR1 and CDR2 sequences are DFQATT and SNEGSKA (reference sequence). The germline V and J ends were trimmed by 0 bases and 2 bases, with 16 bases remaining between them. The length of the CDR3 is 16 residues. CDR3 loop: CSARDLGRSLNTEAFF. The CDR3 DNA is TGCAGTGCTAGAGATCTAGGAAGATCCTTAAACACTGAAGCTTTCTTT.